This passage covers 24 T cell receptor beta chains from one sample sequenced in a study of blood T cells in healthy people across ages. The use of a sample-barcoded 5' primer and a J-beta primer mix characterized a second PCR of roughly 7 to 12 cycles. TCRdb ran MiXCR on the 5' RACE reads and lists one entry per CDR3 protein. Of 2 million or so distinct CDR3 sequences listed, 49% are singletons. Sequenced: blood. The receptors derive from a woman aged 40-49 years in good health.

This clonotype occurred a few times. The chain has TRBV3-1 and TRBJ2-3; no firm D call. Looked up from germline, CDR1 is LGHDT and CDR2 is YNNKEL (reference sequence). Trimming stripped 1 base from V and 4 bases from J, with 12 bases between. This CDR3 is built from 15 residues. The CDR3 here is CASSQAGVTPDTQYF. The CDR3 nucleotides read TGTGCCAGCAGCCAAGCTGGGGTTACCCCAGATACGCAGTATTTT.

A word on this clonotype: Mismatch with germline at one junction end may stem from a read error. The CDR3 nucleotides are TGCGCCAGCAAGGACAGGGGAGTTTACAATGAGCAGTACTTC. Translation gives CASKDRGVYNEQYF. The V and J genes are TRBV27 and TRBJ2-7, with 9 bases matching TRBD1. The germline CDR1 and CDR2 sequences are MNHEY and SMNVEV (reference sequence). This CDR3 is 14 amino acids long.

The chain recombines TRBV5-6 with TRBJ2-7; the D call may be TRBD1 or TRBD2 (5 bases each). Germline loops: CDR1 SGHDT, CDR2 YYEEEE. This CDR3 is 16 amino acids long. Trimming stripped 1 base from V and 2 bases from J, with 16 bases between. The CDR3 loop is CASSLLAGGHPYEQYF. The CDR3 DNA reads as TGTGCCAGCAGCTTGTTGGCGGGCGGACACCCCTACGAGCAGTACTTC.

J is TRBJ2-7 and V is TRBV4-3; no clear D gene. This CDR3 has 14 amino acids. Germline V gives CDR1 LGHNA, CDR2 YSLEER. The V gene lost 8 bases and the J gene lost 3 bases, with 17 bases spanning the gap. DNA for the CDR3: TGCGCCAGCTCGTTGGCAGGTAACCACTACGAGCAGTACTTC. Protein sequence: CASSLAGNHYEQYF.

The CDR3 protein is CATSDSAGGIDEQFF. CDR3 nucleotide sequence: TGTGCCACCAGTGATTCTGCGGGGGGTATTGATGAGCAGTTCTTC. The V call is TRBV24-1, the J call TRBJ2-1; 8 bases are shared with TRBD2. In germline, CDR1 is KGHDR, CDR2 SFDVKD. The V gene end was trimmed by 2 bases and the J gene end by 8 bases; junction bases not matched to a gene: 7. The CDR3 extends over 15 amino acids.

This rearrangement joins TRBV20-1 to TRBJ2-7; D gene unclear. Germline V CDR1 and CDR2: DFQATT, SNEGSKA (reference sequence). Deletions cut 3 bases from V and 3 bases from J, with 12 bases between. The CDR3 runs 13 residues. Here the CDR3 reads CSARGLGNYEQYF. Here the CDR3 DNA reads TGCAGTGCTAGGGGTCTAGGTAACTACGAGCAGTACTTC.

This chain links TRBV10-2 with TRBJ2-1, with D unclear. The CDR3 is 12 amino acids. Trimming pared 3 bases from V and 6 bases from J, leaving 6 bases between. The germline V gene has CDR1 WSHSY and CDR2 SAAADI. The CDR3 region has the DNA TGCGCCAGCAGTGAAGCCATCAATGAGCAGTTCTTC. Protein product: CASSEAINEQFF.

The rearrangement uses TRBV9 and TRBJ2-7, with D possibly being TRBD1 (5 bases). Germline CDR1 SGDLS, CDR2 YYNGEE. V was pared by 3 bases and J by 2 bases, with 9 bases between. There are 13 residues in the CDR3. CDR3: CASSAETAYEQYF. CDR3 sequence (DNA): TGTGCCAGCAGCGCGGAGACAGCCTACGAGCAGTACTTC. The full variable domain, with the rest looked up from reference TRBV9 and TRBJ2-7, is DSGVTQTPKHLITATGQRVTLRCSPRSGDLSVYWYQQSLDQGLQFLIQYYNGEERAKGNILERFSAQQFPDLHSELNLSSLELGDSALYFCASSAETAYEQYFGPGTRLTVT.

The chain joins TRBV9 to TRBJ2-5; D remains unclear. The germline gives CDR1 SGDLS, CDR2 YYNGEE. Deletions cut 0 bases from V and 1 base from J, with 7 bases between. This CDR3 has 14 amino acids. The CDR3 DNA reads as TGTGCCAGCAGCGTAGGACCCCCCCAAGAGACCCAGTACTTC. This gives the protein CASSVGPPQETQYF.

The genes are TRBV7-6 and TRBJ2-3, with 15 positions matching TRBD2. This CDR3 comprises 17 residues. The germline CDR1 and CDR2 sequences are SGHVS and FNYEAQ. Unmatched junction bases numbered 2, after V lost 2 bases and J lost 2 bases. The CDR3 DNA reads TGTGCCAGCAGCTTACGGACTAGCGGGGGGGCCACAGATACGCAGTATTTT. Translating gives CASSLRTSGGATDTQYF.

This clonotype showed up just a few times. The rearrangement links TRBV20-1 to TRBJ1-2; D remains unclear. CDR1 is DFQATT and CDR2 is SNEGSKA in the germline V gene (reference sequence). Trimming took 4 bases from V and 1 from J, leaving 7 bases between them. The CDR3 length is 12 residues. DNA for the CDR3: TGCAGTGCTAACACAGATAACTATGGCTACACCTTC. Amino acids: CSANTDNYGYTF.

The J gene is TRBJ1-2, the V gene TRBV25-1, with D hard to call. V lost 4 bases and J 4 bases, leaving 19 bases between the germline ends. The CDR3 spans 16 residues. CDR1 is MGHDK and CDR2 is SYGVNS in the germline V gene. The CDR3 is CASSAPQTHETYGYTF. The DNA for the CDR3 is TGTGCCAGCAGTGCGCCACAGACTCATGAAACCTATGGCTACACCTTC.

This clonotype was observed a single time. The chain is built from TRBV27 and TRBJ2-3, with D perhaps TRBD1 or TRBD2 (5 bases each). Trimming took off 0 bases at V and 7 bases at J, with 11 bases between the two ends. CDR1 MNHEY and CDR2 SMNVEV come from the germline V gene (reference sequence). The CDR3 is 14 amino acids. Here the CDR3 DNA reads TGTGCCAGCAGTTTATCGAGGGGAGCCTATACGCAGTATTTT. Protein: CASSLSRGAYTQYF.

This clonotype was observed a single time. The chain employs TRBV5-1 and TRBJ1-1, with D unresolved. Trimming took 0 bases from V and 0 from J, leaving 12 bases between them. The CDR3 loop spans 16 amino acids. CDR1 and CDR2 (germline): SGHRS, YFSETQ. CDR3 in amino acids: CASSLARQFMNTEAFF. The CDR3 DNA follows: TGCGCCAGCAGCTTGGCCCGGCAGTTCATGAACACTGAAGCTTTCTTT.

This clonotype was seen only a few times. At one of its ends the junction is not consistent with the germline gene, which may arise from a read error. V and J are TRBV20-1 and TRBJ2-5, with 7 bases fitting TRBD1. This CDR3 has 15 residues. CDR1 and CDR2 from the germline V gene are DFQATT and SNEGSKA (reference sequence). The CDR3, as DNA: TGCAGTGCGAGAGCCCAGACAGGGCGACAGGAGACCCAGTACTTC. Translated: CSARAQTGRQETQYF.

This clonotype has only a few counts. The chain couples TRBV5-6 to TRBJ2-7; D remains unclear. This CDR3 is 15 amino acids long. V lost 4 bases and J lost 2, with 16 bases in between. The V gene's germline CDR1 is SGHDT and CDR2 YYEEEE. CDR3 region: CASSQDEYPTYEQYF. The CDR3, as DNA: TGTGCCAGCAGCCAAGACGAGTATCCGACCTACGAGCAGTACTTC.

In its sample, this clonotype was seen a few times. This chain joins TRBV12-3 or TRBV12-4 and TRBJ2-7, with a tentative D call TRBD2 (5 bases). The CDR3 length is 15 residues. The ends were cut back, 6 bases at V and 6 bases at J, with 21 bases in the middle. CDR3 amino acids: CASSLILWTGLEQYF. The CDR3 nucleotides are TGTGCCAGCAGCTTAATCTTGTGGACTGGGCTCGAGCAGTACTTC.

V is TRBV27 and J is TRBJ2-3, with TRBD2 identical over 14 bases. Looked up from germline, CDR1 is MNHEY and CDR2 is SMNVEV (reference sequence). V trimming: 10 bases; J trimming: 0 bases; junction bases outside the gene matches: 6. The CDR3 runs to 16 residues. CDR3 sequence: CATTRLAGGSTDTQYF. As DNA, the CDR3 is TGTGCCACCACTCGACTAGCGGGGGGGAGCACAGATACGCAGTATTTT.

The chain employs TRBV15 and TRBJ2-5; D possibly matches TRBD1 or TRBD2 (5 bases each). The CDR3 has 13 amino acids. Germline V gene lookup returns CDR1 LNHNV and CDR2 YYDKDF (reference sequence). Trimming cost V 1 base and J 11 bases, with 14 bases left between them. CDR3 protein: CATSRGDPTRQYF. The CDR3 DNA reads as TGTGCCACCAGCAGAGGGGACCCAACCAGGCAGTACTTC.

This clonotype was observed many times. CDR3 nucleotide sequence: TGTGCCAGCAGCCGCACCACAGATACGCAGTATTTT. Translation: CASSRTTDTQYF. The chain combines TRBV2 with TRBJ2-3; no clear D. Germline CDR1 reads SNHLY; CDR2 reads FYNNEI. CDR3 length: 12 amino acids. V dropped 6 bases and J dropped 2 bases, with 6 bases sitting between them. The full variable domain, with the rest looked up from reference TRBV2 and TRBJ2-3, is EPEVTQTPSHQVTQMGQEVILRCVPISNHLYFYWYRQILGQKVEFLVSFYNNEISEKSEIFDDQFSVERPDGSNFTLKIRSTKLEDSAMYFCASSRTTDTQYFGPGTRLTVL.

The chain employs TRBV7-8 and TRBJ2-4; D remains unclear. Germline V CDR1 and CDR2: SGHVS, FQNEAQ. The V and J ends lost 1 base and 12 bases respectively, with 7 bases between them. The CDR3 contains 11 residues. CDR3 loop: CASSLEGNQYF. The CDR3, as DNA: TGTGCCAGCAGCTTAGAAGGGAATCAGTACTTC.

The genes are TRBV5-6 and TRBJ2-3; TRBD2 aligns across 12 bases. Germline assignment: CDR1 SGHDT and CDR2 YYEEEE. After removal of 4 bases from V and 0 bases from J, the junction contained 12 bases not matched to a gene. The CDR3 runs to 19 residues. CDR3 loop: CASSTGTSGQYPSTDTQYF. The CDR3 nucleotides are TGTGCCAGCAGCACCGGGACTAGCGGGCAGTACCCTAGCACAGATACGCAGTATTTT.

CDR3 protein: CASSSNRGFHTDTQYF. The CDR3 DNA reads TGTGCCAGCAGTTCCAACAGGGGTTTTCACACAGATACGCAGTATTTT. The V gene is TRBV6-6, the J gene TRBJ2-3; 7 bases match TRBD1. The J segment lost 2 bases and the V segment lost 4 bases, leaving 9 bases of the junction unmatched. The CDR3 runs 16 residues. The germline V gene has CDR1 MNHNY and CDR2 SVGAGI (reference sequence).

The CDR3 DNA sequence: TGCGCCAGCAGCCTGACAGGGACGGCTGAAGCTTTCTTT. Its translation is CASSLTGTAEAFF. This chain joins TRBV5-1 and TRBJ1-1; 7 bases match TRBD1. The V gene's germline CDR1 is SGHRS and CDR2 YFSETQ. The V gene end was trimmed by 4 bases and the J gene end by 6 bases; junction bases not matched to a gene: 6. The CDR3 covers 13 residues.